A single sample is the source of the 15 T cell receptor beta chains below, sequenced in a study of OX40 agonist ivuxolimab in advanced cancers. Clones were read by immunoSEQ multiplex PCR, and TCRdb kept only the in-frame ones, dropping some. Here the sample spans under 70,000 clones, more than 80% being singletons. Source: CD4+ or CD8+ T cells sorted from blood, taken in a trial of the OX40 agonist ivuxolimab. Receptor source: an adult with an advanced solid tumor such as melanoma, head and neck, liver or kidney cancer.

The chain carries TRBV7-2 and TRBJ2-7, with 12 bases lining up with TRBD2. This CDR3 has 16 residues. Unmatched junction bases numbered 7, after V lost 5 bases and J lost 2 bases. Germline CDR1 SGHTA, CDR2 FQGNSA. The CDR3 DNA is TGTGCCAGCAGCCCCGGGGCTAGCGGGGGGGCCTACGAGCAGTACTTC. Encoded protein: CASSPGASGGAYEQYF.

Only one count was recorded for this clone. This rearrangement joins TRBV2 to TRBJ1-6; D remains ambiguous. The CDR3 has 17 amino acids. Trimming removed 5 bases at V and 0 bases at J, with 14 bases between. CDR1 and CDR2 from the germline V gene are SNHLY and FYNNEI. The CDR3 region is CASSPRALSSYNSPLHF. DNA for the CDR3: TGTGCCAGCAGTCCGAGGGCATTGAGCTCCTATAATTCACCCCTCCACTTT.

The chain links TRBV11-2 to TRBJ2-2; D might be TRBD1 (6 bases). This CDR3 is built from 15 residues. In germline, CDR1 is SGHAT, CDR2 FQNNGV. V was clipped by 4 bases and J by 2 bases, with 11 bases between them. CDR3 region: CASSSRQVNTGELFF. The CDR3 coding sequence is TGTGCCAGCAGCTCTCGACAGGTTAACACCGGGGAGCTGTTTTTT. Full variable domain (missing parts from reference TRBV11-2 and TRBJ2-2): EAGVAQSPRYKIIEKRQSVAFWCNPISGHATLYWYQQILGQGPKLLIQFQNNGVVDDSQLPKDRFSAERLKGVDSTLKIQPAKLEDSAVYLCASSSRQVNTGELFFGEGSRLTVL.

This clone was observed a single time. This chain links TRBV5-4 with TRBJ1-2; maybe TRBD1 (6 bases). The germline gives CDR1 SGHNT, CDR2 YYREEE (reference sequence). Trimming removed 1 base from V and 4 bases from J, with 20 bases in between. This CDR3 region has 17 residues. The CDR3 loop reads CASSLIRTGGEGYGYTF. The CDR3 DNA reads TGTGCCAGCAGCTTGATAAGGACGGGGGGCGAGGGCTATGGCTACACCTTC.

V and J are TRBV7-8 and TRBJ2-6, with D perhaps TRBD2 (5 bases). Germline V lookup: CDR1 SGHVS, CDR2 FQNEAQ. The V gene lost 4 bases and the J gene lost 12 bases, with 13 bases spanning the gap. This CDR3 has 13 amino acids. This chain's CDR3 is CASSWIRGSVLTF. In DNA form, the CDR3 reads TGTGCCAGCAGCTGGATACGAGGGTCCGTCCTGACTTTC.

The chain links TRBV28 to TRBJ1-4; D possibly corresponds to TRBD1 (5 bases). V lost 8 bases and J 0 bases, leaving 13 bases between the germline ends. Germline V gene data show CDR1 as MDHEN and CDR2 as SYDVKM. The CDR3 extends over 15 amino acids. CDR3 sequence reads: CASRGTDATNEKLFF. DNA of the CDR3: TGTGCCAGCCGAGGGACGGATGCAACTAATGAAAAACTGTTTTTT.

The chain couples TRBV19 to TRBJ1-2; 7 bases align to TRBD1. V lost 5 bases to trimming and J lost 7 bases; unmatched junction nucleotides: 10. From germline, CDR1 is LNHDA and CDR2 SQIVND (reference sequence). The CDR3 loop spans 14 amino acids. The CDR3 sequence is CASSFNTGDFGYTF. The CDR3, as DNA: TGTGCCAGTAGTTTCAACACAGGGGATTTTGGCTACACCTTC. Using reference TRBV19 and TRBJ1-2 for the parts outside the CDR3, the full variable domain is DGGITQSPKYLFRKEGQNVTLSCEQNLNHDAMYWYRQDPGQGLRLIYYSQIVNDFQKGDIAEGYSVSREKKESFPLTVTSAQKNPTAFYLCASSFNTGDFGYTFGSGTRLTVV.

The chain joins TRBV27 to TRBJ1-2; the D gene is possibly TRBD1 (5 bases). The CDR3 is 16 residues long. Germline CDR1 MNHEY, CDR2 SMNVEV (reference sequence). V gave up 6 bases and J gave up 0 bases, with 17 bases separating them. The CDR3 spells CASSLLWGTSNYGYTF. The CDR3 DNA follows: TGTGCCAGCAGCCTATTGTGGGGGACCTCTAACTATGGCTACACCTTC.

The chain employs TRBV11-2 and TRBJ2-3; either TRBD1 or TRBD2 may fit D (6 bases each). V lost 5 bases, J lost 5 bases, and 20 bases lay in between. The CDR3 runs to 16 residues. Germline loops: CDR1 SGHAT, CDR2 FQNNGV. The CDR3: CASSHIGGTGRDTQYF. The CDR3, as DNA: TGTGCCAGCAGCCATATCGGGGGCACGGGTAGAGATACGCAGTATTTT.

The rearrangement joins TRBV19 to TRBJ2-1; 8 bases fit TRBD1. Trimming took 4 bases from V and 5 from J; bases not matched to a gene: 10. Germline CDR1 LNHDA, CDR2 SQIVND (reference sequence). The CDR3 is 16 residues long. This CDR3 is CASSTLTGAVDNEQFF. CDR3 in DNA: TGTGCCAGTAGTACACTGACAGGGGCCGTGGACAATGAGCAGTTCTTC.

V gene TRBV4-1 combines with J gene TRBJ1-1; D uncertain. Trimming cost V 1 base and J 4 bases, with 10 bases left between them. This CDR3 spans 14 amino acids. Germline V lookup: CDR1 MGHRA, CDR2 YSYEKL. This CDR3 reads CASSQGEGPTEAFF. CDR3 coding DNA: TGCGCCAGCAGCCAAGGGGAGGGCCCCACTGAAGCTTTCTTT.

V usage is TRBV2 and J usage is TRBJ1-1; 11 bases line up with TRBD1. The CDR3 is made up of 16 amino acids. Germline values: CDR1 SNHLY, CDR2 FYNNEI. Trimming took 1 base from V and 5 from J; bases not matched to a gene: 6. CDR3 DNA sequence: TGTGCCAGCAGTGAAGTCGGACAGGGGGCAGGGACTGAAGCTTTCTTT. Translating gives CASSEVGQGAGTEAFF.

The chain combines TRBV25-1 with TRBJ1-5, with no clear D. The CDR3 runs 12 residues. Trimming cost V 5 bases and J 4 bases, with 6 bases left between them. Per germline, CDR1 MGHDK and CDR2 SYGVNS. As DNA, the CDR3 is TGTGCCAGCAGTTTACGTAATCAGCCCCAGCATTTT. Its protein is CASSLRNQPQHF.

This chain uses TRBV4-1 with TRBJ2-2; D may match TRBD1 or TRBD2 (5 bases each). Looked up from germline, CDR1 is MGHRA and CDR2 is YSYEKL. The CDR3 is 16 residues long. The V end was cut by 4 bases, the J end by 6 bases, with 18 bases between. The CDR3 loop reads CASSPPGRRNPGELFF. The DNA for the CDR3 is TGCGCCAGCAGCCCACCGGGACGACGAAACCCCGGGGAGCTGTTTTTT.

The V and J genes are TRBV7-2 and TRBJ2-3, with 12 bases that match TRBD2. This CDR3 is 16 amino acids long. Germline V gives CDR1 SGHTA, CDR2 FQGNSA. Trimming took 4 bases from V and 5 from J; bases not matched to a gene: 7. The CDR3 bases are TGTGCCAGCAGCTCCGCCCAACTAGCGGGGGGAGATACGCAGTATTTT. As protein: CASSSAQLAGGDTQYF.